Listed below are T cell receptor beta chains from one sample, sequenced in a study of blood T cell repertoires in COVID-19. TCRdb's copy holds only in-frame clones and misses some; the assay was immunoSEQ multiplex PCR. The data contain around 28,000 clones, around 88% of them singletons. The material sequenced was peripheral blood. These receptors all come from a human donor in a cohort sampled during active COVID-19. Both conserved end residues are part of each CDR3. D genes are given only for firm matches. Clone size is given for some rows only: seen once, a few or many times, or a class if the clone is expanded.

J: TRBJ2-3
D: NA
V: TRBV29-1
size: NA
DNA: TGCAGCGTCGGAGGCGGCCTAGCTGGTACAGATACGCAGTATTTT
CDR3: CSVGGGLAGTDTQYF

J: TRBJ1-2
D: NA
V: TRBV10-2
size: NA
DNA: TGCGCCAGCAGGAGCTCGGGGGGTGACTATGGCTACACCTTC
CDR3: CASRSSGGDYGYTF

J: TRBJ2-7
D: TRBD2
V: TRBV15
size: NA
DNA: TGTGCCACCAGCCCTCTAGCGGGAGCCTACGAGCAGTACTTC
CDR3: CATSPLAGAYEQYF

J: TRBJ2-1
D: NA
V: TRBV19
size: NA
DNA: TGTGCCAGTAGTATAAGTGCAGGCAGCAGGGCGTGGAATGAGCAGTTCTTC
CDR3: CASSISAGSRAWNEQFF

J: TRBJ2-1
D: TRBD2
V: TRBV14
size: NA
DNA: TGTGCCAGCAGCCAACAAGCGGGAGAGTACAATGAGCAGTTCTTC
CDR3: CASSQQAGEYNEQFF

J: TRBJ1-1
D: TRBD1
V: TRBV18
size: NA
DNA: TGTGCCAGCTCCCAGGGACAGTCTAGAACTGAAGCTTTCTTT
CDR3: CASSQGQSRTEAFF

J: TRBJ1-4
D: NA
V: TRBV18
size: NA
DNA: TGTGCCAGCTCACCCCCGGGGGATGCGGAAAAACTGTTTTTT
CDR3: CASSPPGDAEKLFF

J: TRBJ2-1
D: NA
V: TRBV6-4
size: once
DNA: TGTGCCAGCATCGCCCGTGCGTCTTCCTACAATGAGCAGTTCTTC
CDR3: CASIARASSYNEQFF

J: TRBJ1-1
D: NA
V: TRBV19
size: NA
DNA: TGTGCCAGTAGTATAGACGAGGGAATGGGAGCTTTCTTT
CDR3: CASSIDEGMGAFF

J: TRBJ2-7
D: NA
V: TRBV15
size: NA
DNA: TGTGCCACCAGCAGAGATCTCTACGAGCAGTACTTC
CDR3: CATSRDLYEQYF

J: TRBJ2-1
D: TRBD1
V: TRBV6-5
size: NA
DNA: TGTGCCAGCAGACCCGGGACAGGGGAACGGGAGCAGTTCTTC
CDR3: CASRPGTGEREQFF

J: TRBJ2-1
D: TRBD1
V: TRBV7-9
size: once
DNA: TGTGCCAGCAGCCCAGGACAGGGGGACTACAATGAGCAGTTCTTC
CDR3: CASSPGQGDYNEQFF

J: TRBJ2-1
D: NA
V: TRBV4-1
size: NA
DNA: TGCGCCAGCAGCGACCCTCAAGTAGGGGTTCTGGGAAATGAGCAGTTCTTC
CDR3: CASSDPQVGVLGNEQFF

J: TRBJ1-2
D: NA
V: TRBV2
size: NA
DNA: TGTGCCAGCAGGCCCGCGGTCGGGGGGCGCGACTATGGCTACACCTTC
CDR3: CASRPAVGGRDYGYTF

J: TRBJ1-6
D: NA
V: TRBV7-2
size: NA
DNA: TGTGCCAGCAGCTTATCAGGGAATAATTCACCCCTCCACTTT
CDR3: CASSLSGNNSPLHF

J: TRBJ1-5
D: TRBD1
V: TRBV5-8
size: NA
DNA: TGTGCCAGCAGCTTCGACAGGGCTCAGCCCCAGCATTTT
CDR3: CASSFDRAQPQHF

J: TRBJ1-6
D: NA
V: TRBV5-5
size: NA
DNA: TGTGCCAGCAGACTCGAAATGATTAATTCACCCCTCCACTTT
CDR3: CASRLEMINSPLHF